One sample yielded the 28 T cell receptor beta chains listed below, sequenced in a study of early T cells in non-severe SARS-CoV-2 infection. TCRdb redid the calling of the 5' RACE reads with MiXCR, one entry per CDR3 protein. The repertoire includes around 80,000 distinct CDR3 sequences, about 13% of them detected once, and roughly 1.4% sits in the top ten. Material for sequencing was whole blood. The origin of the receptors is an adult who was a healthcare worker with PCR-confirmed SARS-CoV-2 infection or an uninfected control (not recorded which).

This rearrangement joins TRBV7-9 to TRBJ1-1; maybe TRBD1 (5 bases). This CDR3 is 15 amino acids long. The V end lost 5 bases, the J end lost 6 bases, and 19 bases lay between the germline ends. Germline CDR1 and CDR2: SEHNR and FQNEAQ (reference sequence). This chain's CDR3 is CASSPLGGVKAEAFF. For the CDR3, the DNA is TGTGCCAGCAGCCCGCTCGGGGGGGTGAAGGCTGAAGCTTTCTTT.

This clonotype was detected many times. The CDR3 region is CASSQRGRTDTQYF. The CDR3 DNA reads as TGTGCCAGCAGCCAAAGGGGGCGCACAGATACGCAGTATTTT. V and J are TRBV3-1 and TRBJ2-3; 7 nucleotides align to TRBD1. The germline gives CDR1 LGHDT, CDR2 YNNKEL (reference sequence). V lost 2 bases, J lost 1 base, and 0 bases stayed unmatched. The CDR3 contains 14 residues.

This clonotype was found many times. The chain couples TRBV11-2 to TRBJ2-6, with D possibly matching TRBD1 (7 bases). Trimming shortened V by 1 base and J by 0 bases, and 19 bases separated the two germline ends. Germline CDR1 is SGHAT and CDR2 is FQNNGV. The CDR3 runs 20 residues. CDR3 sequence (DNA): TGTGCCAGCAGCTTAGCAGGGGGGTTTGTACGAAGCTCTGGGGCCAACGTCCTGACTTTC. Protein sequence: CASSLAGGFVRSSGANVLTF.

This clonotype came up many times. The genes are TRBV18 and TRBJ2-2; 8 nucleotides line up with TRBD1. The J segment lost 0 bases and the V segment lost 2 bases, leaving 11 bases of the junction unmatched. The CDR3 spans 19 residues. The germline CDR1 and CDR2 sequences are KGHSH and LQKENI. The CDR3 is CASSPRKVRGLANTGELFF. The CDR3 coding sequence is TGTGCCAGCTCACCAAGGAAGGTCAGGGGGCTTGCGAACACCGGGGAGCTGTTTTTT.

The table lists this clonotype with a few counts. The rearrangement joins TRBV19 to TRBJ1-1; TRBD1 is a possible D gene (5 bases). Trimming shortened V by 5 bases and J by 3 bases, and 13 bases separated the two germline ends. Germline CDR1 and CDR2: LNHDA and SQIVND (reference sequence). The CDR3 covers 14 residues. This CDR3 reads CASSVRARDTEAFF. CDR3 sequence (DNA): TGTGCCAGTAGTGTCAGGGCAAGGGACACTGAAGCTTTCTTT.

This clonotype was observed at least ten times. This chain links TRBV7-2 with TRBJ1-5; TRBD1 aligns across 7 bases. Losses at the gene ends were 3 bases for V and 6 bases for J; bases not matched to a gene: 2. The CDR3 is 13 residues long. Germline V gives CDR1 SGHTA, CDR2 FQGNSA. The CDR3 DNA is TGTGCCAGCAGCTTGGACAGGCGTCAGCCCCAGCATTTT. It encodes CASSLDRRQPQHF.

The V gene is TRBV7-2, the J gene TRBJ1-5; D might be TRBD1 (5 bases). V dropped 4 bases and J dropped 7 bases, with 17 bases sitting between them. The CDR3 is 15 amino acids. From germline, CDR1 is SGHTA and CDR2 FQGNSA. The CDR3 here is CASSSTQGYAQPQHF. The CDR3 region has the DNA TGTGCCAGCAGCTCAACTCAGGGTTACGCACAGCCCCAGCATTTT.

This clonotype was found many times. The chain carries TRBV5-1 and TRBJ2-1; D possibly matches TRBD1 or TRBD2 (6 bases each). Deletions cut 3 bases from V and 8 bases from J, with 18 bases between. CDR1 is SGHRS, CDR2 YFSETQ, per germline. This CDR3 comprises 15 residues. CDR3 protein: CASSSPVGGPDEQFF. In DNA, the CDR3 is TGCGCCAGCAGCTCCCCGGTGGGGGGCCCGGATGAGCAGTTCTTC.

There are many counts of this clonotype. The J gene is TRBJ1-5, the V gene TRBV19; D possibly corresponds to TRBD1 (5 bases). Germline V CDR1 and CDR2: LNHDA, SQIVND (reference sequence). CDR3 length: 15 amino acids. V was pared by 3 bases and J by 4 bases, with 13 bases between. The chain's CDR3 is CASSMIERGNQPQHF. CDR3 DNA sequence: TGTGCCAGTAGTATGATAGAGAGGGGAAATCAGCCCCAGCATTTT.

This clonotype was detected ten times or more. The genes are TRBV12-3 or TRBV12-4 and TRBJ2-4, with TRBD1 matching 9 bases. The CDR3 totals 17 residues. V trimming: 1 base; J trimming: 2 bases; junction bases outside the gene matches: 6. This chain's CDR3 is CASSLVLDRGTKNIQYF. The CDR3 DNA is TGTGCCAGCAGTTTAGTTCTGGACAGGGGCACCAAAAACATTCAGTACTTC.

This clonotype was seen only a few times. V and J are TRBV7-9 and TRBJ1-5, with 7 bases identical to TRBD1. Germline-derived CDR1 and CDR2 are SEHNR and FQNEAQ (reference sequence). This CDR3 is 15 amino acids long. Trimming at V came to 5 bases and at J to 5 bases, leaving 9 bases not matched to a gene. CDR3 sequence reads: CASSAGDSKYQPQHF. In DNA, the CDR3 is TGTGCCAGCAGCGCCGGGGACAGTAAATATCAGCCCCAGCATTTT. Based on the CDR3 plus reference TRBV7-9 and TRBJ1-5, the full variable domain is DTGVSQNPRHKITKRGQNVTFRCDPISEHNRLYWYRQTLGQGPEFLTYFQNEAQLEKSRLLSDRFSAERPKGSFSTLEIQRTEQGDSAMYLCASSAGDSKYQPQHFGDGTRLSIL.

The chain recombines TRBV7-6 with TRBJ2-3; D ambiguous. V shed 1 base and J shed 0 bases, with 8 bases lying between them. Germline CDR1 is SGHVS and CDR2 is FNYEAQ. There are 15 residues in the CDR3. The CDR3 nucleotides read TGTGCCAGCAGCTTAGACCGGGTTAGCACAGATACGCAGTATTTT. This codes for CASSLDRVSTDTQYF.

This clonotype has a count of ten or more. The chain recombines TRBV9 with TRBJ2-2; D unresolved. This CDR3 is 13 amino acids long. The germline V and J ends were trimmed by 4 bases and 7 bases, with 11 bases remaining between them. Germline lookup yields CDR1 SGDLS and CDR2 YYNGEE. CDR3 nucleotide sequence: TGTGCCAGCAGCCCCCTGGCTGGCGGGGAGCTGTTTTTT. Translated: CASSPLAGGELFF.

This clonotype appeared many times. This sequence joins TRBV6-1 and TRBJ1-1; 7 nucleotides match TRBD1. This CDR3 contains 14 residues. After removal of 8 bases from V and 4 bases from J, the junction contained 10 bases not matched to a gene. The germline CDR1 and CDR2 sequences are MNHNS and SASEGT. The CDR3 nucleotides read TGTGCCAGCCGTATCGAGGGGGCAAGCACTGAAGCTTTCTTT. It encodes CASRIEGASTEAFF.

This clonotype was counted a few times. The V and J genes are TRBV20-1 and TRBJ2-5; tentatively, D is TRBD2 (5 bases). Germline-derived CDR1 and CDR2 are DFQATT and SNEGSKA (reference sequence). The CDR3 extends over 14 amino acids. V was pared by 3 bases and J by 2 bases, with 13 bases between. CDR3 sequence: CSASRGVRQETQYF. The DNA for the CDR3 is TGCAGTGCTAGTCGGGGAGTGAGGCAAGAGACCCAGTACTTC.

Ten or more counts support this clonotype. The gene calls are TRBV5-6 and TRBJ1-1; maybe TRBD1 (6 bases). V dropped 5 bases and J dropped 7 bases, with 24 bases sitting between them. The CDR3 length is 16 residues. In germline, CDR1 is SGHDT, CDR2 YYEEEE. This chain's CDR3 is CASSSSPRTGNREAFF. The CDR3 DNA sequence: TGTGCCAGCAGTTCCTCACCGCGAACAGGGAATCGTGAAGCTTTCTTT.

This clonotype was found a few times. V gene TRBV29-1 combines with J gene TRBJ2-2; D is uncertain. The V gene's germline CDR1 is SQVTM and CDR2 ANQGSEA. This CDR3 region has 10 residues. The germline V and J ends were trimmed by 7 bases and 6 bases, with 6 bases remaining between them. The CDR3 here is CSAQSGELFF. CDR3 coding DNA: TGCAGCGCCCAGTCCGGGGAGCTGTTTTTT.

This clonotype turned up a few times. The rearrangement joins TRBV18 to TRBJ1-1; unclear D gene. CDR3 length: 20 amino acids. Looked up from germline, CDR1 is KGHSH and CDR2 is LQKENI. V lost 10 bases and J lost 0, with 33 bases in between. CDR3 sequence: CAIVTSRGDSPTFMNTEAFF. CDR3 in DNA: TGTGCCATCGTCACCTCGCGCGGCGACTCCCCAACATTTATGAACACTGAAGCTTTCTTT.

At least ten counts were recorded for this clonotype. Here the CDR3 reads CSAREGAQINQPQHF. In nucleotides, the CDR3 is TGCAGTGCCAGGGAAGGGGCCCAAATCAATCAGCCCCAGCATTTT. The rearrangement links TRBV20-1 to TRBJ1-5, with a tentative D call TRBD1 (5 bases). Germline V gives CDR1 DFQATT, CDR2 SNEGSKA (reference sequence). The CDR3 has 15 residues. V was clipped by 6 bases and J by 3 bases, with 18 bases between them.

In its sample, this clonotype was seen many times. CDR3 in DNA: TGCAGTGCTCCTTCATTCACCTCCCAGTACGAGCAGTACTTC. Its protein is CSAPSFTSQYEQYF. V gene TRBV20-1 combines with J gene TRBJ2-7; the D is unclear. CDR1 is DFQATT and CDR2 is SNEGSKA in the germline V gene (reference sequence). The CDR3 covers 14 residues. The V end lost 5 bases, the J end lost 4 bases, and 18 bases lay between the germline ends.

This clonotype has at least ten counts. The V gene is TRBV3-1, the J gene TRBJ2-5, with 7 nucleotides matching TRBD2. The CDR3 has 13 amino acids. The germline CDR1 and CDR2 sequences are LGHDT and YNNKEL (reference sequence). V lost 3 bases and J lost 3; bases outside the gene matches: 1. CDR3 coding DNA: TGTGCCAGCAGCCAGCGGGGGAAAGAGACCCAGTACTTC. Its protein product is CASSQRGKETQYF.

This clonotype showed up just a few times. The genes are TRBV7-9 and TRBJ2-1; the match to TRBD1 covers 9 bases. The germline gives CDR1 SEHNR, CDR2 FQNEAQ (reference sequence). The CDR3 has 15 amino acids. With V trimmed by 10 bases and J by 8 bases, 15 bases remained unmatched. The CDR3 DNA is TGTGCCACCAGATCCGGGACAGGGAACGGGGATGAGCAGTTCTTC. The encoded protein is CATRSGTGNGDEQFF.

The sample holds many counts of this clonotype. The V and J genes are TRBV7-2 and TRBJ1-5; perhaps TRBD1 as D (5 bases). The CDR3 is made up of 13 amino acids. V was clipped by 3 bases and J by 5 bases, with 8 bases between them. Looked up from germline, CDR1 is SGHTA and CDR2 is FQGNSA. The CDR3 protein is CASSFSGDQPQHF. The CDR3 coding sequence is TGTGCCAGCAGCTTCTCGGGGGATCAGCCCCAGCATTTT.

This clonotype was found many times. The chain employs TRBV10-1 and TRBJ1-1, with unresolved D. Trimming removed 8 bases at V and 6 bases at J, with 13 bases between. The CDR3 runs to 12 residues. Looked up from germline, CDR1 is WNHNN and CDR2 is SYGVQD (reference sequence). The CDR3 loop reads CASSRGSAEAFF. The CDR3 DNA is TGCGCCAGCTCTCGGGGATCGGCTGAAGCTTTCTTT.

In the case of this clonotype: A read error is possible here, since a much larger clone lies one base away. The chain links TRBV2 to TRBJ1-6, with a tentative D call TRBD1 (5 bases). The length of the CDR3 is 15 residues. The germline CDR1 and CDR2 sequences are SNHLY and FYNNEI. In DNA, the CDR3 is TGTACCAGCAGTGAAGCTCAGGGTGTAGTCTCACCCCTCCACTTT. Translated, it gives CTSSEAQGVVSPLHF.

There are many counts of this clonotype. The chain is built from TRBV5-1 and TRBJ1-1; no clear D. V dropped 6 bases and J dropped 6 bases, with 15 bases sitting between them. This CDR3 contains 13 residues. Germline CDR1 reads SGHRS; CDR2 reads YFSETQ. This chain's CDR3 is CASMKDTGAEAFF. CDR3 nucleotide sequence: TGCGCCAGCATGAAGGATACCGGGGCTGAAGCTTTCTTT.

This clonotype was observed at least ten times. J is TRBJ2-7 and V is TRBV12-3 or TRBV12-4, with a weak D call TRBD2 (5 bases). The V and J ends lost 5 bases and 2 bases respectively, with 16 bases between them. This CDR3 comprises 15 residues. CDR3 amino acids: CASSTRGRATYEQYF. In nucleotides, the CDR3 is TGTGCCAGCAGTACTCGGGGTCGCGCTACCTACGAGCAGTACTTC.

V gene TRBV30 combines with J gene TRBJ2-7; 7 positions agree with TRBD1. CDR1 and CDR2 (germline): GTSNPN, SVGIG (reference sequence). CDR3 length: 13 residues. J was trimmed by 4 bases and V by 8 bases; bases with no gene match: 11. CDR3 amino acids: CARRDSMRYEQYF. CDR3 nucleotides: TGTGCCCGAAGGGACAGTATGAGGTACGAGCAGTACTTC.